This is a list of T cell receptor beta chains from one sample in a study of shared clonotypes between healthy human individuals. Libraries were prepared by immunoSEQ multiplex PCR; TCRdb keeps only in-frame clonotypes and omits some of them. The profile covers over a million clones, with roughly 95% appearing a single time and approximately 1% taken by the ten largest. The sequenced sample was naive CD4+ T cells sorted from blood. Receptors were obtained from a man aged 30-40 years in good health. The CDR3 runs from the conserved cysteine through the conserved F or W. The D gene is left open where the match is weak. Clone size is not always given. Where it is, it says once, few, many or a class for expanded clones.

V,D,J,size,CDR3,DNA
TRBV29-1,-,TRBJ2-4,-,CSVGWGGQENIQYF,TGCAGCGTTGGGTGGGGGGGACAAGAAAACATTCAGTACTTC
TRBV19,TRBD2,TRBJ2-1,-,CASSIWPSGTNEQFF,TGTGCCAGTAGTATATGGCCTAGCGGGACCAATGAGCAGTTCTTC
TRBV15,-,TRBJ2-7,few,CATSTGQFSYEQYF,TGTGCCACCAGCACAGGACAGTTCTCCTACGAGCAGTACTTC
TRBV2,-,TRBJ2-2,-,CASSDGVTPAVAGELFF,TGTGCCAGCAGCGATGGGGTCACACCCGCGGTCGCCGGGGAGCTGTTTTTT
TRBV6-5,-,TRBJ1-1,once,CASSSQGGTEAFF,TGTGCCAGCAGTTCACAGGGAGGGACTGAAGCTTTCTTT
TRBV5-1,-,TRBJ1-2,-,CASSNDRANYGYTF,TGCGCCAGCAGCAACGACAGAGCTAACTATGGCTACACCTTC
TRBV7-2,TRBD1,TRBJ1-1,-,CASSPGTENTEAFF,TGTGCCAGCAGCCCAGGGACAGAGAACACTGAAGCTTTCTTT
TRBV6-1,-,TRBJ2-7,-,CASSTTTQPFYEQYF,TGTGCCAGCAGTACCACCACCCAGCCTTTCTACGAGCAGTACTTC
TRBV7-6,TRBD1,TRBJ2-2,-,CASSFGTGGKTGELFF,TGTGCCAGCAGCTTCGGGACAGGGGGAAAGACCGGGGAGCTGTTTTTT
TRBV29-1,-,TRBJ2-7,-,CSVLRGNGHEQYF,TGCAGCGTTTTGCGGGGAAATGGCCACGAGCAGTACTTC
TRBV5-6,-,TRBJ2-1,-,CASSLYGASLHNEQFF,TGTGCCAGCAGCTTGTATGGAGCCTCACTTCACAATGAGCAGTTCTTC
TRBV5-1,TRBD1,TRBJ2-1,-,CASSLAPQTTGIEQFF,TGCGCCAGCAGCTTGGCCCCCCAAACGACAGGGATTGAGCAGTTCTTC
TRBV6-5,TRBD2,TRBJ2-1,-,CASRTGLAGVEQFF,TGTGCCAGCAGGACGGGACTAGCGGGAGTAGAGCAGTTCTTC
TRBV28,-,TRBJ2-7,-,CASTQGDASHEQYF,TGTGCCAGCACCCAAGGGGACGCGTCCCACGAGCAGTACTTC
TRBV5-6,-,TRBJ2-7,-,CASSPGPLYEQYF,TGTGCCAGCAGCCCAGGGCCACTCTACGAGCAGTACTTC
TRBV7-8,TRBD2,TRBJ2-2,-,CASSLGVVAGGTGELFF,TGTGCCAGCAGCTTAGGGGTTGTAGCGGGAGGTACCGGGGAGCTGTTTTTT
TRBV6-6,-,TRBJ2-1,-,CASSYYLSSDEQFF,TGTGCCAGCAGTTACTATCTATCCTCGGATGAGCAGTTCTTC